Below, 5 T cell receptor beta chains from the same sample are listed, as sequenced in a study of blood T cells in healthy people across ages. For the second PCR, which ran for roughly 6 to 12 cycles, a sample-barcoded 5' primer and a J-beta primer mix were used. TCRdb analysed the 5' RACE reads with MiXCR anew, one entry per CDR3 protein. The table includes over a million distinct CDR3 sequences, more than 40% detected once. The sequenced material came from blood. Receptors originate from a woman in her sixties in good health.

V is TRBV7-2 and J is TRBJ2-7; 8 bases are a match to TRBD2. The CDR3 covers 15 residues. With 5 bases clipped from V and 1 base from J, the junction kept 7 bases outside the gene matches. CDR1 is SGHTA and CDR2 is FQGNSA in the germline V gene. CDR3 bases: TGTGCCAGCAGCCTCAGAGCGGGAGTTTCCTACGAGCAGTACTTC. Protein product: CASSLRAGVSYEQYF.

This clonotype has ten or more counts. The rearrangement links TRBV27 to TRBJ2-3; D remains ambiguous. V was shortened by 2 bases and J by 0 bases, with 3 bases between the two germline ends. The CDR3 is made up of 13 amino acids. Looked up from germline, CDR1 is MNHEY and CDR2 is SMNVEV (reference sequence). The DNA for the CDR3 is TGTGCCAGCAGTTTAGTTAGCACAGATACGCAGTATTTT. Encoded protein: CASSLVSTDTQYF.

The V call is TRBV2, the J call TRBJ2-5; TRBD2 matches at 15 bases. CDR3 length: 15 residues. V lost 3 bases, J lost 5 bases, and 1 base stayed unmatched. Germline CDR1 and CDR2: SNHLY and FYNNEI. CDR3 sequence (DNA): TGTGCCAGCAGTGATGGGACTAGCGGGAGGGAGACCCAGTACTTC. This translates into CASSDGTSGRETQYF.

This clonotype was found many times. The rearrangement joins TRBV6-6 to TRBJ2-4, with D perhaps matching TRBD2 (7 bases). The germline CDR1 and CDR2 sequences are MNHNY and SVGAGI (reference sequence). V dropped 5 bases and J dropped 3 bases, with 20 bases sitting between them. This CDR3 region has 17 residues. The CDR3 coding sequence is TGTGCCAGCAGTAAGACGCCTGGGGGCGGGGGCAAAAACATTCAGTACTTC. This codes for CASSKTPGGGGKNIQYF.

The rearrangement uses TRBV9 and TRBJ2-1; 9 nucleotides align to TRBD2. V shed 0 bases, J shed 7 bases, and the junction held 14 bases outside the gene matches. Germline loops: CDR1 SGDLS, CDR2 YYNGEE. The CDR3 consists of 18 residues. The CDR3 sequence: CASSVVPGGGRAPNEQFF. CDR3 DNA sequence: TGTGCCAGCAGCGTAGTACCCGGGGGCGGGAGGGCCCCTAATGAGCAGTTCTTC. The whole variable domain, remainder taken from reference TRBV9 and TRBJ2-1, is DSGVTQTPKHLITATGQRVTLRCSPRSGDLSVYWYQQSLDQGLQFLIQYYNGEERAKGNILERFSAQQFPDLHSELNLSSLELGDSALYFCASSVVPGGGRAPNEQFFGPGTRLTVL.